The 23 T cell receptor beta chains below all came from one sample that was sequenced in a study of radiation and T cells in renal cell carcinoma. Profiling relied on immunoSEQ multiplex PCR, and the TCRdb table lists in-frame clones only, not all of them. The sample contains 100,000 to 150,000 clones, about 81% of which appear only once. Noted time point: blood 2 weeks post-SBRT. Treatment of the sample: 15 Gy SBRT to primary tumor, nephrectomy 4 weeks later. The source material was blood, sampled from a patient whose treatment included radiotherapy and nephrectomy. The receptors were gathered from a man in his forties or fifties with renal cell carcinoma.

CDR3 residues: CASSVGTSGISYEQYF. CDR3 nucleotide sequence: TGTGCCAGCAGCGTCGGGACTAGCGGGATCAGCTACGAGCAGTACTTC. This chain joins TRBV9 and TRBJ2-7, with 13 bases fitting TRBD2. The J segment lost 3 bases and the V segment lost 2 bases, leaving 5 bases of the junction unmatched. The CDR3 consists of 16 residues. The germline V gene encodes CDR1 SGDLS and CDR2 YYNGEE.

This chain uses TRBV7-6 with TRBJ2-7, with no clear D. CDR1 and CDR2 (germline): SGHVS, FNYEAQ. The CDR3 covers 12 residues. V was trimmed by 0 bases and J by 7 bases, leaving 7 bases between them. CDR3 bases: TGTGCCAGCAGCTTAGCGCAGCAGGAGCAGTACTTC. Protein: CASSLAQQEQYF. Using reference TRBV7-6 and TRBJ2-7 for the parts outside the CDR3, the full variable domain is GAGVSQSPRYKVTKRGQDVALRCDPISGHVSLYWYRQALGQGPEFLTYFNYEAQQDKSGLPNDRFSAERPEGSISTLTIQRTEQRDSAMYRCASSLAQQEQYFGPGTRLTVT.

The rearrangement uses TRBV5-1 and TRBJ2-2; D gene uncertain. This CDR3 has 13 amino acids. Trimming took off 4 bases at V and 6 bases at J, with 10 bases between the two ends. In germline, CDR1 is SGHRS, CDR2 YFSETQ. CDR3 in amino acids: CASSPLLAGELFF. The CDR3 bases are TGCGCCAGCAGCCCCCTTTTGGCCGGGGAGCTGTTTTTT.

The chain uses TRBV6-6 and TRBJ1-5; TRBD1 is a possible D gene (5 bases). The CDR3 runs 12 residues. Germline V gene sequence: CDR1 MNHNY, CDR2 SVGAGI (reference sequence). The ends were cut back, 8 bases at V and 8 bases at J, with 13 bases in the middle. CDR3 nucleotide sequence: TGTGCCAGCTCCGCGGGGGTAGAGCCCCAGCATTTT. It encodes CASSAGVEPQHF.

The CDR3 DNA reads as TGTGCCAGCAGCCAAGATCGGGGTACCGAGCAGTACTTC. It yields the protein CASSQDRGTEQYF. The rearrangement uses TRBV4-2 and TRBJ2-7; D possibly corresponds to TRBD2 (5 bases). Per the germline V gene, CDR1 is LGHNA and CDR2 is YNFKEQ. With 0 bases removed from V and 6 bases from J, the gap between germline ends came to 9 bases. There are 13 residues in the CDR3.

Only one count was recorded for this clone. The genes are TRBV6-5 and TRBJ2-3, with 13 bases identical to TRBD2. This CDR3 is 15 amino acids long. The germline gives CDR1 MNHEY, CDR2 SVGAGI. The V gene end was trimmed by 6 bases and the J gene end by 3 bases; junction bases not matched to a gene: 3. CDR3: CASRRLAGGTDTQYF. The CDR3 DNA sequence: TGTGCCAGCAGGAGACTAGCGGGGGGTACAGATACGCAGTATTTT.

V is TRBV6-5 and J is TRBJ2-7, with D possibly matching TRBD1 (6 bases). The length of the CDR3 is 16 residues. CDR1 and CDR2 (germline): MNHEY, SVGAGI. The ends were cut back, 0 bases at V and 4 bases at J, with 16 bases in the middle. In DNA form, the CDR3 reads TGTGCCAGCAGTTACTCGAACTGGGACACGCGATACGAGCAGTACTTC. This sequence encodes CASSYSNWDTRYEQYF.

This clone showed up just once. The chain recombines TRBV7-9 with TRBJ1-3; tentative D call: TRBD1 (5 bases). The germline V gene encodes CDR1 SEHNR and CDR2 FQNEAQ (reference sequence). The CDR3 contains 14 residues. Between the trimmed V and J ends, which lost 6 bases and 4 bases, there was a span of 13 bases. For the CDR3, the DNA is TGTGCCAGCAGTTTGGGGGTCTCCGGAAACACCATATATTTT. It yields the protein CASSLGVSGNTIYF.

This clone was found many times. The rearrangement links TRBV6-5 to TRBJ2-1; 10 bases agree with TRBD2. This CDR3 region has 15 residues. Trimming at V came to 0 bases and at J to 9 bases, leaving 5 bases not matched to a gene. Germline loops: CDR1 MNHEY, CDR2 SVGAGI. The CDR3 coding sequence is TGTGCCAGCAGTTACTCGGCTAGCGGGAGAGGTGAGCAGTTCTTC. It encodes CASSYSASGRGEQFF.

This CDR3 reads CASSLARTTYNEQFF. The CDR3 DNA reads TGTGCCAGCAGCTTAGCAAGGACGACCTACAATGAGCAGTTCTTC. This chain links TRBV7-9 with TRBJ2-1; D is undetermined. The germline V and J ends were trimmed by 0 bases and 2 bases, with 8 bases remaining between them. This CDR3 region has 15 residues. The V gene's germline CDR1 is SEHNR and CDR2 FQNEAQ (reference sequence).

The V and J genes are TRBV19 and TRBJ2-5; possibly TRBD2 for D (5 bases). There are 16 residues in the CDR3. Trimming stripped 2 bases from V and 1 base from J, with 14 bases between. Germline V gene sequence: CDR1 LNHDA, CDR2 SQIVND (reference sequence). CDR3 sequence: CASSIRGSPVQETQYF. For the CDR3, the DNA is TGTGCCAGTAGTATACGGGGATCACCGGTCCAAGAGACCCAGTACTTC.

The chain carries TRBV10-3 and TRBJ2-7; no clear D. The CDR3 has 15 amino acids. Trimming stripped 8 bases from V and 3 bases from J, with 20 bases between. Germline V gene data show CDR1 as ENHRY and CDR2 as SYGVKD. CDR3 sequence reads: CAILPADADSYEQYF. CDR3 DNA sequence: TGTGCCATCCTCCCCGCGGATGCAGATAGCTACGAGCAGTACTTC.

This clone was seen only once. The chain joins TRBV7-3 to TRBJ2-7, with 7 bases fitting TRBD1. The CDR3 is 18 residues long. CDR1 and CDR2 (germline): SGHTA, FQGTGA. V dropped 0 bases and J dropped 2; count of bases not matched to a gene: 13. CDR3 loop: CASSLTSTLQGCPYEQYF. The CDR3, as DNA: TGTGCCAGCAGCTTAACGAGTACTTTACAGGGGTGCCCCTACGAGCAGTACTTC.

V and J are TRBV10-3 and TRBJ2-2, with TRBD2 matching 9 bases. V was pared by 4 bases and J by 4 bases, with 7 bases of the junction left unmatched. This CDR3 is 16 amino acids long. The germline gives CDR1 ENHRY, CDR2 SYGVKD. The DNA of the CDR3 is TGTGCCATCAGTGGTCTGGAGCGGGGGGCCACCGGGGAGCTGTTTTTT. Amino acids: CAISGLERGATGELFF.

V and J are TRBV7-3 and TRBJ2-3; D unclear. The length of the CDR3 is 14 residues. CDR1 and CDR2 (germline): SGHTA, FQGTGA. Trimming cost V 4 bases and J 4 bases, with 12 bases left between them. CDR3 loop: CASSSNELADTQYF. The CDR3 DNA reads as TGTGCCAGCAGCTCTAACGAGTTGGCAGATACGCAGTATTTT.

The rearrangement links TRBV7-9 to TRBJ2-1; D is undetermined. Germline V gives CDR1 SEHNR, CDR2 FQNEAQ (reference sequence). V gave up 3 bases and J gave up 9 bases, with 6 bases separating them. This CDR3 contains 11 residues. The CDR3 sequence: CASSLISEQFF. The CDR3 coding sequence is TGTGCCAGCAGCTTGATAAGTGAGCAGTTCTTC.

With regard to this clone: Other DNA sequences of this sample code for an identical CDR3. The chain joins TRBV4-1 to TRBJ2-6; D not resolved. Trimming pared 0 bases from V and 0 bases from J, leaving 3 bases between. The CDR3 extends over 15 amino acids. Germline CDR1 is MGHRA and CDR2 is YSYEKL. The CDR3 DNA reads as TGCGCCAGCAGCCAAGATAGCTCTGGGGCCAACGTCCTGACTTTC. Translating gives CASSQDSSGANVLTF.

The V gene is TRBV14, the J gene TRBJ2-1, with D unresolved. Per the germline V gene, CDR1 is SGHDN and CDR2 is FVKESK. Deletions cut 4 bases from V and 0 bases from J, with 7 bases between. This CDR3 has 14 residues. The CDR3 bases are TGTGCCAGCAGCCCCCGGCTCTCCTACAATGAGCAGTTCTTC. This encodes CASSPRLSYNEQFF.

In this sample, this clone turned up once. The V and J genes are TRBV21-1 and TRBJ2-7; TRBD2, the D gene given by the table, was not confirmed from the DNA. TRBV21-1 represents a pseudogene. The CDR3 is 14 residues long. CDR3 in DNA: TGTGCCAGCTCCAAGACTAGCGTTATCTACGAGCAGTACTTC. It encodes CASSKTSVIYEQYF.

The gene calls are TRBV18 and TRBJ2-1; D is unresolved. The V end lost 2 bases, the J end lost 2 bases, and 7 bases lay between the germline ends. Germline loops: CDR1 KGHSH, CDR2 LQKENI. The CDR3 extends over 14 amino acids. The CDR3 protein is CASSPSRTYNEQFF. In DNA form, the CDR3 reads TGTGCCAGCTCACCAAGCCGGACCTACAATGAGCAGTTCTTC. Variable domain in full (rest from reference TRBV18 and TRBJ2-1): NAGVMQNPRHLVRRRGQEARLRCSPMKGHSHVYWYRQLPEEGLKFMVYLQKENIIDESGMPKERFSAEFPKEGPSILRIQQVVRGDSAAYFCASSPSRTYNEQFFGPGTRLTVL.

This clone occurred a few times. The rearrangement joins TRBV4-2 to TRBJ1-5; D is unclear. The CDR3 sequence is 13 residues long. In germline, CDR1 is LGHNA, CDR2 YNFKEQ. V dropped 2 bases and J dropped 4 bases, with 6 bases sitting between them. CDR3 nucleotide sequence: TGTGCCAGCAGCCAAATAGGGAATCAGCCCCAGCATTTT. This encodes CASSQIGNQPQHF.

The V call is TRBV28, the J call TRBJ1-1; 8 positions agree with TRBD1. The V segment lost 1 base and the J segment 0 bases; nucleotides outside the gene matches: 4. Germline-derived CDR1 and CDR2 are MDHEN and SYDVKM. CDR3 size: 16 residues. The CDR3 is CASSLYPGGLNTEAFF. The CDR3 DNA reads as TGTGCCAGCAGTTTATACCCAGGGGGCTTGAACACTGAAGCTTTCTTT.

This chain joins TRBV2 and TRBJ1-2, with a possible D match to TRBD1 (6 bases). Germline CDR1 reads SNHLY; CDR2 reads FYNNEI. The V gene lost 8 bases and the J gene lost 1 base, with 20 bases spanning the gap. This CDR3 region has 16 residues. CDR3 sequence: CASVPFNRAVNYGYTF. The CDR3 DNA sequence: TGTGCCAGCGTACCCTTTAACAGGGCAGTTAACTATGGCTACACCTTC.